Following are 7 T cell receptor beta chains from one sample sequenced in a study of patients and donors after allogeneic stem cell transplantation. TCRdb passed the RT-PCR reads through MiXCR, listing each CDR3 protein once. The sample has 920,000 or so distinct CDR3 sequences, roughly 18% seen once. Sequencing was performed on blood, either unsorted or a sorted T cell fraction (not recorded which). The origin of the receptors is a human donor who was either an allogeneic HSCT recipient or a stem cell or donor lymphocyte infusion donor (not recorded which). It is not recorded whose cells these are; they may come from a transplant donor.

V and J are TRBV12-3 or TRBV12-4 and TRBJ2-2; no clear D. The CDR3 has 14 residues. The V end lost 7 bases, the J end lost 6 bases, and 15 bases lay between the germline ends. The CDR3 DNA follows: TGTGCCAGCAACCAACAAGGGTTCGCCGGGGAGCTGTTTTTT. Encoded protein: CASNQQGFAGELFF.

This clonotype has only a few counts. The chain links TRBV5-1 to TRBJ2-2; 9 positions match TRBD1. The CDR3 totals 18 residues. Germline V CDR1 and CDR2: SGHRS, YFSETQ. After removal of 4 bases from V and 5 bases from J, the junction contained 15 bases not matched to a gene. CDR3 sequence reads: CASSLTGGPNWWTGELFF. CDR3 bases: TGCGCCAGCAGCCTCACAGGGGGCCCCAATTGGTGGACCGGGGAGCTGTTTTTT. Variable domain in full (rest from reference TRBV5-1 and TRBJ2-2): KAGVTQTPRYLIKTRGQQVTLSCSPISGHRSVSWYQQTPGQGLQFLFEYFSETQRNKGNFPGRFSGRQFSNSRSEMNVSTLELGDSALYLCASSLTGGPNWWTGELFFGEGSRLTVL.

The chain links TRBV12-3 or TRBV12-4 to TRBJ2-1, with D hard to call. The CDR3 consists of 15 residues. Trimming shortened V by 8 bases and J by 8 bases, and 22 bases separated the two germline ends. CDR3: CASPRNSLKLDEQFF. The CDR3 DNA follows: TGTGCCAGCCCGAGAAATAGCCTGAAGCTCGATGAGCAGTTCTTC.

This clonotype was counted only a few times. The chain couples TRBV6-2 or TRBV6-3 to TRBJ2-7; 7 bases fit TRBD2. CDR3 length: 16 amino acids. Germline V gives CDR1 MNHEY, CDR2 SVGEGT. Trimming at V came to 2 bases and at J to 2 bases, leaving 9 bases not matched to a gene. The CDR3 is CASSYRGGAFAYEQYF. In DNA, the CDR3 is TGTGCCAGCAGTTACAGGGGAGGGGCCTTCGCCTACGAGCAGTACTTC.

This clonotype has at least ten counts. The chain has TRBV12-3 or TRBV12-4 and TRBJ1-2, with 10 bases matching TRBD1. Germline trimming cut 4 bases from V and 3 bases from J; bases unmatched to any gene: 5. The CDR3 totals 15 residues. The CDR3 protein is CASSSPGTGDYGYTF. CDR3 bases: TGTGCCAGCAGTTCCCCCGGGACAGGGGACTATGGCTACACCTTC.

This clonotype was observed a handful of times. The chain links TRBV2 to TRBJ2-1, with 9 nucleotides matching TRBD2. CDR1 and CDR2 from the germline V gene are SNHLY and FYNNEI. V gave up 4 bases and J gave up 6 bases; unmatched junction bases: 4. The CDR3 consists of 14 residues. CDR3 amino acids: CASSGRGGFNEQFF. As DNA, the CDR3 is TGTGCCAGCAGTGGGCGGGGGGGCTTCAATGAGCAGTTCTTC.

The rearrangement links TRBV5-1 to TRBJ1-1; D might be TRBD1 (6 bases). With 0 bases removed from V and 5 bases from J, the gap between germline ends came to 14 bases. The CDR3 consists of 15 residues. CDR1 and CDR2 from the germline V gene are SGHRS and YFSETQ. The CDR3 loop is CASSLEAGASTEAFF. Here the CDR3 DNA reads TGCGCCAGCAGCTTGGAGGCGGGGGCAAGTACTGAAGCTTTCTTT.